This record concerns one TCR beta chain sequence. Antigen unknown. These data belong to a study of cytomegalovirus exposure and HLA in healthy donors. The PCR contained 60 Vbeta and 13 Jbeta primers. TCRdb keeps only in-frame clones here, not all; method: immunoSEQ multiplex PCR. Here the sample spans about 130,000 clones, more than 75% being singletons. The germline V gene encodes CDR1 LNHNV and CDR2 YYDKDF (reference sequence). J was trimmed by 4 bases and V by 1 base; bases with no gene match: 14. The CDR3 is 18 residues long. General study points: The majority of CMV-associated TCR beta chains were reported as apparently HLA-restricted in a later analysis. The records held CMV serostatus as the only immune exposure information. Later on, an analysis found that several of the most significant clusters appeared to be linked to common viral pathogens, which included parvovirus B19.

The chain uses TRBV15 and TRBJ1-2, with 8 positions matching TRBD1. The TCR was taken from a man in his forties in good health and CMV-seronegative. Material: PBMCs. Here the CDR3 reads CATSRAPGQVPPRYGYTF. In nucleotides, the CDR3 is TGTGCCACCAGCAGAGCCCCGGGACAGGTCCCTCCACGCTATGGCTACACCTTC.